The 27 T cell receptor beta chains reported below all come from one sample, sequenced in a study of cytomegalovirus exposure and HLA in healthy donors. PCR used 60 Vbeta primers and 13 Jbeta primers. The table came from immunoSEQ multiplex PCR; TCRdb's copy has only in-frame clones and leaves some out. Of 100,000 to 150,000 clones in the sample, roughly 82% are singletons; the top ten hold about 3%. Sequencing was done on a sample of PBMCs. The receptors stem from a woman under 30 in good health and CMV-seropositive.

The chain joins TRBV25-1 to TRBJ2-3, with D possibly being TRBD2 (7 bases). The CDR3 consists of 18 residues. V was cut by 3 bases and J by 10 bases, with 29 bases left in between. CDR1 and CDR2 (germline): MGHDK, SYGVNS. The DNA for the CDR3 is TGTGCCAGCAGTGACCCCCTCGGGCGGGGGCCACAGGCAGAGGCGCAGTATTTT. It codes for CASSDPLGRGPQAEAQYF. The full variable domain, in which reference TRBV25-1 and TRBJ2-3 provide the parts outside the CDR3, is EADIYQTPRYLVIGTGKKITLECSQTMGHDKMYWYQQDPGMELHLIHYSYGVNSTEKGDLSSESTVSRIRTEHFPLTLESARPSHTSQYLCASSDPLGRGPQAEAQYFGPGTRLTVL.

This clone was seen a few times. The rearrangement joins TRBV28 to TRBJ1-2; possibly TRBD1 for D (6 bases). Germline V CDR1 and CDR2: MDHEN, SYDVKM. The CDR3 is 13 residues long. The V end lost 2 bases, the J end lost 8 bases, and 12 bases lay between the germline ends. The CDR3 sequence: CASSLLSGVGYTF. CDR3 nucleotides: TGTGCCAGCAGTTTACTCTCAGGGGTAGGCTACACCTTC.

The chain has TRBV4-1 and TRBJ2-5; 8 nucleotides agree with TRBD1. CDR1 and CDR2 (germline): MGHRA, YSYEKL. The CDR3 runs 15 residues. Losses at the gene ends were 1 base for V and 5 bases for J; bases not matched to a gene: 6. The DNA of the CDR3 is TGCGCCAGCAGCCAAGGGGACAGGTCCGAGGAGACCCAGTACTTC. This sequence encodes CASSQGDRSEETQYF.

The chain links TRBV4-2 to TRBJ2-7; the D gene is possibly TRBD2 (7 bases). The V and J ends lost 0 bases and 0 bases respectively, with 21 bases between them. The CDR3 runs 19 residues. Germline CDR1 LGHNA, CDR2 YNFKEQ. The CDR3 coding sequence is TGTGCCAGCAGCCAAGAGTGGCCTCTGGAGGGGGGGGGCTCCTACGAGCAGTACTTC. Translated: CASSQEWPLEGGGSYEQYF.

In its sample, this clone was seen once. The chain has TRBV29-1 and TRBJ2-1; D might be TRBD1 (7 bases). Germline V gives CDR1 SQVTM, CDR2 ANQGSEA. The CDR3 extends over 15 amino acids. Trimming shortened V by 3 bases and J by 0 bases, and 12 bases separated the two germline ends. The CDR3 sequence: CSVEEGATSYNEQFF. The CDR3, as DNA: TGCAGCGTTGAGGAGGGGGCTACCTCCTACAATGAGCAGTTCTTC.

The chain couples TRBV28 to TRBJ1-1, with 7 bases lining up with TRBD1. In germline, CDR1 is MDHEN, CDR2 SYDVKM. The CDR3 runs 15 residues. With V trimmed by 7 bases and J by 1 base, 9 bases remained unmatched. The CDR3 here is CASTGTARPNTEAFF. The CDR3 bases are TGTGCCAGCACCGGGACAGCCCGCCCGAACACTGAAGCTTTCTTT.

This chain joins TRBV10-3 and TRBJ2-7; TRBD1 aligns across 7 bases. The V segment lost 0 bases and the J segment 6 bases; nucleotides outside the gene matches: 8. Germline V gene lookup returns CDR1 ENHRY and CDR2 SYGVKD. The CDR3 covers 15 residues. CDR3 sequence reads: CAISESKGAFSEQYF. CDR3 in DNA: TGTGCCATCAGTGAGTCTAAGGGGGCCTTTAGCGAGCAGTACTTC.

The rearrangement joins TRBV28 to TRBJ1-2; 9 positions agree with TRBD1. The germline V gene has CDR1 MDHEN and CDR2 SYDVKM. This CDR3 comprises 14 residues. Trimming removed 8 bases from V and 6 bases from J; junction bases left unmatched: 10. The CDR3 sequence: CASLRGQGVDGYTF. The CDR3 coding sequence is TGTGCCAGCCTTAGGGGACAGGGAGTTGATGGCTACACCTTC.

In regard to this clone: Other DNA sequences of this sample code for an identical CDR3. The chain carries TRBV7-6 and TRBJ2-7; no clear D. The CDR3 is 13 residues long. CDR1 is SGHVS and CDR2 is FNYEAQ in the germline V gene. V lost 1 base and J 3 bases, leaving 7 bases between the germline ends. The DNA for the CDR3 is TGTGCCAGCAGCTTAGGACATCTCTACGAGCAGTACTTC. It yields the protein CASSLGHLYEQYF.

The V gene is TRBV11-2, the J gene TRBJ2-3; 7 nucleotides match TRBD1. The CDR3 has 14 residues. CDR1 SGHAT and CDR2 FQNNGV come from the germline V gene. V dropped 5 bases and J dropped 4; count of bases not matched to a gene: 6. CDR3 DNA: TGTGCCAGCAGCCGCAGACAGGGCCCAGATACGCAGTATTTT. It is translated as CASSRRQGPDTQYF.

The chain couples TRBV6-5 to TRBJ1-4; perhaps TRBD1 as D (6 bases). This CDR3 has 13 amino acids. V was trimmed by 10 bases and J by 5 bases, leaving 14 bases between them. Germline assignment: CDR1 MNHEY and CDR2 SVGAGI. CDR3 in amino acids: CATRPGANEKLFF. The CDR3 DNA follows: TGTGCCACCAGGCCAGGGGCGAATGAAAAACTGTTTTTT.

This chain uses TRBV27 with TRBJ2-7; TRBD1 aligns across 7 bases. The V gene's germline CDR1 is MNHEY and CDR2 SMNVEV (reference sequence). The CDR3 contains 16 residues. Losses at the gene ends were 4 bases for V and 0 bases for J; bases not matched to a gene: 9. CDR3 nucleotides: TGTGCCAGCAGTTCTTTGCCGGGACAGAGCTCCTACGAGCAGTACTTC. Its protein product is CASSSLPGQSSYEQYF.

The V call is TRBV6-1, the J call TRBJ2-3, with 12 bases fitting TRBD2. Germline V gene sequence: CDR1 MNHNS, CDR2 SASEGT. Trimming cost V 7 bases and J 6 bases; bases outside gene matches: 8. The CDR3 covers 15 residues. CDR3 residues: CASTRASGGADTQYF. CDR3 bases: TGTGCCAGCACCCGGGCTAGCGGGGGGGCGGATACGCAGTATTTT.

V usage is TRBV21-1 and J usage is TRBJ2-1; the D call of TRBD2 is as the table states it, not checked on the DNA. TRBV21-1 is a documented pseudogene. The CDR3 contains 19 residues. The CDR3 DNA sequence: TGTGCCAGCAGCAAAGGATCTGGCAAGTGTAGCGGGGGCCTCAATGAGCAGTTCTTC. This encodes CASSKGSGKCSGGLNEQFF.

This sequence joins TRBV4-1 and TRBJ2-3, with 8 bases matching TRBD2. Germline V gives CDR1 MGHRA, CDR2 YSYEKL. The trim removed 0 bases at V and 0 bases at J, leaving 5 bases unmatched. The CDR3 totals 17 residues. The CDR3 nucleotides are TGCGCCAGCAGCCAAGATGGAGTAGCGGGGAGCACAGATACGCAGTATTTT. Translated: CASSQDGVAGSTDTQYF.

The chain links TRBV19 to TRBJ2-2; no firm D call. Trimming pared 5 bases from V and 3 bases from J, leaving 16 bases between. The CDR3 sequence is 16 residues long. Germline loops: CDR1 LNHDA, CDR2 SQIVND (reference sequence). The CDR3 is CASSYVYRDYTGELFF. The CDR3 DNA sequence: TGTGCCAGTAGTTATGTGTACAGAGATTACACCGGGGAGCTGTTTTTT. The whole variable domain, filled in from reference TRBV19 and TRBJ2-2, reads DGGITQSPKYLFRKEGQNVTLSCEQNLNHDAMYWYRQDPGQGLRLIYYSQIVNDFQKGDIAEGYSVSREKKESFPLTVTSAQKNPTAFYLCASSYVYRDYTGELFFGEGSRLTVL.

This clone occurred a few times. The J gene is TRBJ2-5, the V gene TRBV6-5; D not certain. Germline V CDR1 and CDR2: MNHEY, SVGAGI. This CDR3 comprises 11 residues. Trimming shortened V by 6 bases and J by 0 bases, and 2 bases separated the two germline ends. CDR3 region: CASSYQETQYF. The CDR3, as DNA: TGTGCCAGCAGCTACCAAGAGACCCAGTACTTC.

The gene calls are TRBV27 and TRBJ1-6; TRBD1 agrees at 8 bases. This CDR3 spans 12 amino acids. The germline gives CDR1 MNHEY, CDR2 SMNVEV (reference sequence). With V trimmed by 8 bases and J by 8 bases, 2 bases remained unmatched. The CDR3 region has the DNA TGTGCCAGCCTGACAGGGGATTCACCCCTCCACTTT. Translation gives CASLTGDSPLHF.

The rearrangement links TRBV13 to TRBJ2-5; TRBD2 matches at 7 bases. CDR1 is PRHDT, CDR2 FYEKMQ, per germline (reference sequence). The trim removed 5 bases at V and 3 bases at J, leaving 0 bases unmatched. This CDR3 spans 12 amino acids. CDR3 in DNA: TGTGCCAGCAGCACTAGCGAAGAGACCCAGTACTTC. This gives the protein CASSTSEETQYF.

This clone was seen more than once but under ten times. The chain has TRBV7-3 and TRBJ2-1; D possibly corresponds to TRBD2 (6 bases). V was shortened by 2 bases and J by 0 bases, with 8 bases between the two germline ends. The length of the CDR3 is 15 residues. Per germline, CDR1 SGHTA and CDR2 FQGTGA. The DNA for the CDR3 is TGTGCCAGCAGCTTAGCGGGGAGCTCCTACAATGAGCAGTTCTTC. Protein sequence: CASSLAGSSYNEQFF.

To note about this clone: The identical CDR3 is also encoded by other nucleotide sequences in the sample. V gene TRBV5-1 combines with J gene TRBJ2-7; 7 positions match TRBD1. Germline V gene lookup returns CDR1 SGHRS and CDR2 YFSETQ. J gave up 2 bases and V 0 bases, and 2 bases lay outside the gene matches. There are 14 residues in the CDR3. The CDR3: CASSLGTGPYEQYF. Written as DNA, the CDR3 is TGCGCCAGCAGCTTGGGGACAGGCCCCTACGAGCAGTACTTC.

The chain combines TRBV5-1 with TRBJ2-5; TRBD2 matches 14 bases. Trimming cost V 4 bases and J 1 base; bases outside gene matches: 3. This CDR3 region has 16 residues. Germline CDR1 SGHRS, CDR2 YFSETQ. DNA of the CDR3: TGCGCCAGCAGCCCGGGACTAGCGGGGGCCCAAGAGACCCAGTACTTC. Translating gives CASSPGLAGAQETQYF.

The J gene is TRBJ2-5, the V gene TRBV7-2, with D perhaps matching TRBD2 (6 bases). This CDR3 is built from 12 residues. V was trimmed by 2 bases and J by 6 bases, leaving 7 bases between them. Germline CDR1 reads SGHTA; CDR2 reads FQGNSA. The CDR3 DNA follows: TGTGCCAGCAGCTTACTAGCGAAGACCCAGTACTTC. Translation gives CASSLLAKTQYF.

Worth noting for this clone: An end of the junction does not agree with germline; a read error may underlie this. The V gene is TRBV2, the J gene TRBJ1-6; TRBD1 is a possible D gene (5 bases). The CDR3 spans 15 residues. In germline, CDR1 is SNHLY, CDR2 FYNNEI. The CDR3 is CASRWGEDRNSPLHF. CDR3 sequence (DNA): TGTGCAAGCAGGTGGGGGGAGGATAGGAATTCACCCCTCCACTTT.

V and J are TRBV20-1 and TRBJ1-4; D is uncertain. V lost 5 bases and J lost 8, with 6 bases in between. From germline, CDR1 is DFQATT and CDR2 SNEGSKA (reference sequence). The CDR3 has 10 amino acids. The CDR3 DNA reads TGCAGTGCTTTAAGCGAAAAACTGTTTTTT. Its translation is CSALSEKLFF.

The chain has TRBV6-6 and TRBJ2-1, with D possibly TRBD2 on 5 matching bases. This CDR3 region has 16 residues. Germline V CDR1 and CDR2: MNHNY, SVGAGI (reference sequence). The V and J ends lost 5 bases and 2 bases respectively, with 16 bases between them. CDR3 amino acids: CASSLEAVRPYNEQFF. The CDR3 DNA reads TGTGCCAGCAGTCTGGAAGCGGTACGACCCTACAATGAGCAGTTCTTC.

The CDR3 region has the DNA TGTGCCTGGAGTTGCCACCGTGGAGGGCGGGAGCAGTACTTC. Its translation is CAWSCHRGGREQYF. This chain joins TRBV30 and TRBJ2-7; weak D call: TRBD2 (6 bases). Looked up from germline, CDR1 is GTSNPN and CDR2 is SVGIG (reference sequence). V lost 2 bases and J 7 bases, leaving 18 bases between the germline ends. CDR3 length: 14 amino acids.